These 14 T cell receptor beta chains share one sample of origin, sequenced in a study of CD8+CD57+ T cells in acquired aplastic anemia. TCR beta VDJ and CDR3 profiles were obtained from a genomic DNA template. MiXCR was run by TCRdb on the reads, yielding one entry per CDR3 protein. The table shows about 110,000 distinct CDR3 sequences, with 51% occurring only once. Material for sequencing was sorted CD4+, CD8+, or CD8+CD57+ T cells (not recorded which) from PBMCs. Receptor source: a human donor in good health, serving as a control.

This clonotype appeared many times. The gene calls are TRBV6-1 and TRBJ2-3; 11 positions agree with TRBD2. CDR3 length equals 13 residues. V gave up 5 bases and J gave up 5 bases; unmatched junction bases: 0. Germline-derived CDR1 and CDR2 are MNHNS and SASEGT. The DNA of the CDR3 is TGTGCCAGCAGTACTAGCGGGGGAGATACGCAGTATTTT. It specifies CASSTSGGDTQYF.

This clonotype came up many times. This CDR3 reads CASSLEAGGDYEQYF. The DNA of the CDR3 is TGTGCCAGCAGCTTAGAGGCGGGGGGAGACTACGAGCAGTACTTC. The V and J genes are TRBV7-9 and TRBJ2-7, with 8 bases fitting TRBD2. CDR3 length: 15 amino acids. Germline V CDR1 and CDR2: SEHNR, FQNEAQ (reference sequence). With 1 base clipped from V and 3 bases from J, the junction kept 5 bases outside the gene matches.

In the case of this clonotype: The junction departs from germline at one end; a sequencing error may be responsible. The chain combines TRBV10-3 with TRBJ2-3, with D maybe TRBD1 (6 bases). CDR1 ENHRY and CDR2 SYGVKD come from the germline V gene. The CDR3 has 17 amino acids. The CDR3 DNA is TGTGCCGTCAGGGGTGGGCAGTCCAATGCGAAAGGGCATACGCAGTATTTT. It yields the protein CAVRGGQSNAKGHTQYF.

This chain links TRBV3-1 with TRBJ1-6; D is undetermined. Germline V gives CDR1 LGHDT, CDR2 YNNKEL (reference sequence). V dropped 0 bases and J dropped 12 bases, with 12 bases sitting between them. CDR3 length equals 14 residues. The CDR3 loop is CASSQDSNGLPLHF. The CDR3 DNA sequence: TGTGCCAGCAGCCAAGATTCTAACGGATTACCCCTCCACTTT.

This chain joins TRBV25-1 and TRBJ2-7; either TRBD1 or TRBD2 may fit D (5 bases each). The V end was cut by 5 bases, the J end by 2 bases, with 25 bases between. In germline, CDR1 is MGHDK, CDR2 SYGVNS. This CDR3 contains 18 residues. CDR3 in DNA: TGTGCCAGCAGTCACGCCCCGGGACGGACCAGAAGGCCCTACGAGCAGTACTTC. Translation: CASSHAPGRTRRPYEQYF.

This clonotype has ten or more counts. The chain has TRBV20-1 and TRBJ2-5; the D gene could be TRBD1 or TRBD2 (6 bases each). This CDR3 spans 14 amino acids. Trimming took 4 bases from V and 6 from J, leaving 18 bases between them. The germline CDR1 and CDR2 sequences are DFQATT and SNEGSKA (reference sequence). CDR3 coding DNA: TGCAGTGCTATCGGGGGCAGAGCCATGAAGACCCAGTACTTC. This encodes CSAIGGRAMKTQYF.

This clonotype occurred many times. The rearrangement links TRBV10-2 to TRBJ1-1; no reliable D call. The germline V and J ends were trimmed by 2 bases and 0 bases, with 16 bases remaining between them. The CDR3 covers 17 residues. Germline lookup yields CDR1 WSHSY and CDR2 SAAADI. CDR3 DNA sequence: TGCGCCAGCAGTGAGAGTTGGGTAGAGGATATGAACACTGAAGCTTTCTTT. It specifies CASSESWVEDMNTEAFF.

This chain joins TRBV19 and TRBJ1-5; a weak D match, TRBD1 (5 bases). The V and J ends lost 3 bases and 9 bases respectively, with 18 bases between them. The CDR3 length is 15 residues. Per germline, CDR1 LNHDA and CDR2 SQIVND (reference sequence). The CDR3 protein is CASSIRATRTRPQHF. In DNA form, the CDR3 reads TGTGCCAGTAGTATCAGGGCGACGAGGACTCGGCCCCAGCATTTT.

V and J are TRBV5-1 and TRBJ2-1; D is possibly TRBD1 or TRBD2 (6 bases each). The CDR3 loop spans 14 amino acids. The V end was cut by 1 base, the J end by 7 bases, with 12 bases between. Germline assignment: CDR1 SGHRS and CDR2 YFSETQ. DNA for the CDR3: TGCGCCAGCAGCTTGAACGGGGGCGGGAATGAGCAGTTCTTC. It codes for CASSLNGGGNEQFF.

For the CDR3, the DNA is TGTGCCAGTAGTATCCCATCTAACTATGGCTACACCTTC. Residues: CASSIPSNYGYTF. The chain combines TRBV19 with TRBJ1-2; D unclear. This CDR3 region has 13 residues. In germline, CDR1 is LNHDA, CDR2 SQIVND (reference sequence). The V end lost 3 bases, the J end lost 0 bases, and 5 bases lay between the germline ends. Full variable domain (outside the CDR3, taken from reference TRBV19 and TRBJ1-2): DGGITQSPKYLFRKEGQNVTLSCEQNLNHDAMYWYRQDPGQGLRLIYYSQIVNDFQKGDIAEGYSVSREKKESFPLTVTSAQKNPTAFYLCASSIPSNYGYTFGSGTRLTVV.

Remarks on this clonotype: The junction does not match germline at one end; this may be a read error. This sequence joins TRBV7-7 and TRBJ2-7; 11 bases map to TRBD2. The CDR3 sequence is 12 residues long. Germline CDR1 reads SSHAT; CDR2 reads FNYEAQ (reference sequence). CDR3 in amino acids: CASSLAGGTMHF. In nucleotides, the CDR3 is TGTGCTAGCAGCTTAGCGGGGGGGACCATGCACTTC.

The chain has TRBV2 and TRBJ1-5; 8 bases are shared with TRBD1. The CDR3 runs 14 residues. Trimming at V came to 6 bases and at J to 6 bases, leaving 7 bases not matched to a gene. Germline loops: CDR1 SNHLY, CDR2 FYNNEI. The CDR3, as DNA: TGTGCCAGCAGATTAGGGCAGGGGGCTCAGCCCCAGCATTTT. This translates into CASRLGQGAQPQHF.

This clonotype was observed a few times. The J gene is TRBJ2-5, the V gene TRBV7-3; D is possibly TRBD2 (7 bases). Looked up from germline, CDR1 is SGHTA and CDR2 is FQGTGA. The CDR3 extends over 16 amino acids. Trimming left V 1 base short and J 5 bases short, with 17 bases between. Here the CDR3 reads CASSLMGGAISETQYF. The CDR3 bases are TGTGCCAGCAGCTTAATGGGGGGGGCCATTTCTGAGACCCAGTACTTC.

Many counts were recorded for this clonotype. The gene calls are TRBV12-3 or TRBV12-4 and TRBJ2-7; D tentatively reads TRBD1 or TRBD2 (5 bases each). The CDR3 runs to 13 residues. V was trimmed by 3 bases and J by 2 bases, leaving 8 bases between them. CDR3 in DNA: TGTGCCAGCAGTTTTGGGGGAACCTACGAGCAGTACTTC. It encodes CASSFGGTYEQYF.